One T cell receptor beta chain is described in this entry. Its target is not known. The CDR3 runs to 18 residues. CDR1 and CDR2 from the germline V gene are SGHTA and FQGTGA. V lost 1 base to trimming and J lost 8 bases, with 24 bases between them. As originally analysed: Researchers built a distant-metastasis classifier for papillary thyroid cancer that drew on CDR3 differences across clinicopathological groups. TCRdb recomputed clones from the PCR reads via MiXCR. What appears here as the V and J calls and clone size reflects TCRdb's work, not the paper's. The repertoire holds tens of thousands of clones, with 17% as singletons. This sample was taken from a study of metastatic and nonmetastatic thyroid tumors. Study in general: Both malignant and benign thyroid patients supplied peripheral blood and tumor or nodule tissue samples, across which the repertoires of these patients were then compared.

Patients had received no treatment of any kind before thyroid surgery. Findings and limits, study-wide: The study reportedly found significantly higher TCR beta diversity in malignant thyroid tumors than benign nodules, in blood and tumor.

J is TRBJ2-1 and V is TRBV7-3, with a weak D call TRBD2 (7 bases). The sequence came from a male donor with papillary thyroid cancer or a benign thyroid nodule (not recorded which). Some clones in this sample may be carry-over from other donors' samples. Sequenced sample: blood. DNA of the CDR3: TGTGCCAGCAGCTTAATGGCGGCGGGGGCAACCTTCGGCTATGAGCAGTTCTTC. Translation gives CASSLMAAGATFGYEQFF.